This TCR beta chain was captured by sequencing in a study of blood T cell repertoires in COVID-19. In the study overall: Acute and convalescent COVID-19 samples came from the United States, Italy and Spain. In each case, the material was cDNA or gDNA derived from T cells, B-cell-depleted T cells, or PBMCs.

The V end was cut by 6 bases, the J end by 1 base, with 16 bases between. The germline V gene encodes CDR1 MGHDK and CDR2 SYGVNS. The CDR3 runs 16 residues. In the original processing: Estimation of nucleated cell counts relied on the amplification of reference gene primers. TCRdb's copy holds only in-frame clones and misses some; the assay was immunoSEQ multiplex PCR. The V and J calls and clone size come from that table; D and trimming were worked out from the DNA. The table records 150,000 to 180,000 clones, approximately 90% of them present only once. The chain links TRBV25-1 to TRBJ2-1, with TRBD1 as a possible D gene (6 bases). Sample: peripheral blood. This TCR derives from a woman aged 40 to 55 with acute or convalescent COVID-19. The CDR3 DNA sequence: TGTGCCAGCAGACCCTCAAGACAGGCGTCCTACAATGAGCAGTTCTTC. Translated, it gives CASRPSRQASYNEQFF.